This T cell receptor beta chain was recorded in a study of PD-1 blockade in classical Hodgkin lymphoma. The method was immunoSEQ multiplex PCR; TCRdb's version includes in-frame clones alone and lacks a portion of them. This sample has more than 2,500 clones, with 70% to 75% found just once. The V gene end was trimmed by 4 bases and the J gene end by 2 bases; junction bases not matched to a gene: 4. The CDR3 spans 14 residues. Germline values: CDR1 SEHNR, CDR2 FQNEAQ (reference sequence). Each patient relapsed following autologous stem cell transplantation, and prior brentuximab vedotin exposure differed. Negative selection with magnets was how CD8+ T cells were isolated from the thawed PBMCs. In its sample, this clone is medium-sized. The target antigen is unknown. Findings and limits, study-wide: CD4+ TCR diversity, unlike CD8+, rose significantly by C4D1.

Material: CD8+ T cells from blood, obtained at baseline. This clonotype was sampled from a human donor with classical Hodgkin lymphoma. The chain combines TRBV7-9 with TRBJ2-7; 8 positions match TRBD2. The CDR3 coding sequence is TGTGCCAGCAGCTCAGCGGGGGCTCCCTACGAGCAGTACTTC. Translating it yields CASSSAGAPYEQYF.